This entry features one T cell receptor beta chain sequence. CDR1 and CDR2 from the germline V gene are MNHEY and SVGAGI. J lost 9 bases, V lost 4 bases, and 8 bases had no gene match. The CDR3 is made up of 14 amino acids. This sample stems from a study of cytomegalovirus exposure and HLA in healthy donors. The PCR contained 60 Vbeta and 13 Jbeta primers. This table comes from immunoSEQ multiplex PCR, and its TCRdb copy is limited to in-frame clones, with some not included. The sample includes 150,000 to 200,000 clones, about 88% seen only once; the top ten take approximately 2%. V is TRBV6-5 and J is TRBJ2-7; 11 bases map to TRBD1. The TCR comes from a woman aged 18-30 years in good health and CMV-seronegative. Sequenced sample: PBMCs. The CDR3: CASSSRDRGDWQYF. The DNA for the CDR3 is TGTGCCAGCAGTTCCCGGGACAGGGGGGATTGGCAGTACTTC.